The clone carrying this T cell receptor beta chain has ten or more counts. V shed 4 bases and J shed 1 base, with 15 bases lying between them. CDR3 length equals 16 residues. Looked up from germline, CDR1 is SGHRS and CDR2 is YFSETQ. Time point in this sample: longitudinal time-point 3. TCRdb ran MiXCR on the 5' RACE reads and lists one entry per CDR3 protein. Here the sample spans approximately 48,000 distinct CDR3 sequences, over 9.5% being singletons. This entry comes from a study of neurological immune-mediated disorders. This chain uses TRBV5-1 with TRBJ2-4; D not resolved. Sequencing used PBMCs. The sequence came from a male donor with HTLV-1-associated myelopathy (HAM/TSP). The CDR3 DNA reads TGCGCCAGCAGCACCGACCCCGGAAGGGCCAAAAACATTCAGTACTTC. It codes for CASSTDPGRAKNIQYF.